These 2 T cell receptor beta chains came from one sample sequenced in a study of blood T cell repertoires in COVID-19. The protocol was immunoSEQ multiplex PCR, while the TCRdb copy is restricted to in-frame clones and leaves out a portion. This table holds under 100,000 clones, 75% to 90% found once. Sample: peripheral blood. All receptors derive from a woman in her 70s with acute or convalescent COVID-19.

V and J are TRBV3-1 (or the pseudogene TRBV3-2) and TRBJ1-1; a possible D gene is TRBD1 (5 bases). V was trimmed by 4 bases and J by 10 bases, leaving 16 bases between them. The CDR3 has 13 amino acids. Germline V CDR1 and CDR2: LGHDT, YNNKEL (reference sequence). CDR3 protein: CASSPVRGTVAFF. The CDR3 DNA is TGTGCCAGCAGCCCCGTGCGGGGGACGGTAGCTTTCTTT.

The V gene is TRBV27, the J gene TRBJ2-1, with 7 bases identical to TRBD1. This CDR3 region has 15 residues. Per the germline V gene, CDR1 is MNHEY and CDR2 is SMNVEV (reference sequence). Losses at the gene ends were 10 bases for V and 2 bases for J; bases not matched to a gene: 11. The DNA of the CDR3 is TGTGCCACCAGAGCCGGGACAGAGACCTACAATGAGCAGTTCTTC. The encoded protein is CATRAGTETYNEQFF.